This record concerns one T cell receptor (beta chain) sequence. This clonotype was seen repeatedly, ten times or more. Its specific antigen is unknown. No qualities accompany the bases; no much larger clone lies one base away. This sample stems from a study of blood T cells in healthy people across ages (dated by TCRdb to between 2014 and 2016). For the study in its entirety: In model experiments, template switching captured about one uniquely barcoded TCR beta cDNA molecule for every two T cells. Age-related changes in TCR beta repertoire diversity were measured in the study by deep sequencing normalized with unique cDNA molecular identifiers. The donors were split into four age groups: young (average around 15 years), middle-aged (about 40), aged (approximately 59) and long-lived (under 90). To avoid experimental bias, donors of different ages were randomly spread across the sequencing lanes. Using the same blood draw, the study looked at two additional independent replicas of 1 million unique cDNA reads for two donors, one aged 18 to 29 and the other aged 80 or older. The full study reports these points: Because donor CMV infection status was unknown, age-related changes in expanded clonotypes were potentially confounded. Observed TCR beta diversity per million T cells fell roughly linearly with age, and a significant reduction was already apparent by age roughly 40. Conclusive comparison of naive and antigen-experienced compartments was prevented by the profiling of bulk unsorted PBMCs. Observed TCR beta diversity correlated strongly with the percentage of naive T cells measured by flow cytometry. Estimates of total diversity from one million sequenced T cells were regarded as lower bounds and underestimates. Compared with the aged group, more naive CD4+ T cells, fewer expanded clones and increased TCR diversity were shown by the long-lived group, suggesting age selection.

Receptors were amplified or captured by 5' RACE. The sequencing machine was an Illumina HiSeq 2500. A second PCR of roughly 7 to 11 cycles was performed with a sample-barcoded 5' primer and a J-beta primer mix. A unique molecular identifier was introduced onto each TCR beta cDNA molecule by a template-switch 5' adaptor carrying 12 random nucleotides. At least 2.5 million CDR3-containing paired-end reads were obtained from each sample. All of the RNA was converted into first-strand cDNA using the Mint cDNA synthesis kit, with a TRBC-specific oligonucleotide serving as the primer. Following uracil-DNA glycosylase treatment, all cDNA underwent a first 18-cycle PCR with the universal primers M1SS and BC2_uni_R. The original methods were these. Normalization of each sample was performed by random selection of 1 million high-quality reads, each carrying a distinct molecular identifier. Instead of being binned into consensus sequences, reads that shared molecular identifiers were thrown out. MiTCR, with a Q25 quality threshold and the strictest error-elimination algorithm, was used for CDR3 identification, clonotype clustering and error correction. A nonparametric unseen species model with Euler transformation was used to estimate a lower bound on total TCR beta diversity. TCRdb reran the public reads through fastp at Q25 and MiXCR, keeping productive beta chains. When rows share a CDR3 protein, they turn into one entry using the most common DNA and genes. The V and J calls and clone size are TCRdb's, not the authors'. For this sample there are under 950,000 distinct CDR3 sequences; 22% appear just once. The ten largest account for 20% to 25% of the sample.

The donors were roughly 40 Caucasian individuals from Russia, aged 6 to 90 years, who were systemically healthy. Ten milliliters of peripheral blood were collected from each donor into EDTA-treated Vacutainer tubes. Ficoll-Paque density-gradient centrifugation was used to isolate PBMCs, with at least 7 million per sample. Trizol reagent was used to extract total RNA from PBMCs, with at least 6 micrograms per sample. Naive CD45RAhigh/CD27high T cell percentages were measured by flow cytometry on a PBMC aliquot from every donor. Including cysteine and phenylalanine, the CDR3 has 14 amino acids. Kept here is only the CDR3 DNA, which spans 42 bases and is read in frame from base 1. CDR1 and CDR2 are drawn from the germline V gene: SGHTA, FQGNSA. V is reduced by 0 bases and J by 2 bases, leaving a spacing of 4 bases between them.

Sequencing input: blood. The chain joins TRBV7-2 to TRBJ2-2, with the D gene too uncertain to name. The sequence derives from a man aged 70 or older in good health. The DNA reads as follows: TGTGCCAGCAGCTTAGCACACAACACCGGGGAGCTGTTTTTT. Its protein reads: CASSLAHNTGELFF.